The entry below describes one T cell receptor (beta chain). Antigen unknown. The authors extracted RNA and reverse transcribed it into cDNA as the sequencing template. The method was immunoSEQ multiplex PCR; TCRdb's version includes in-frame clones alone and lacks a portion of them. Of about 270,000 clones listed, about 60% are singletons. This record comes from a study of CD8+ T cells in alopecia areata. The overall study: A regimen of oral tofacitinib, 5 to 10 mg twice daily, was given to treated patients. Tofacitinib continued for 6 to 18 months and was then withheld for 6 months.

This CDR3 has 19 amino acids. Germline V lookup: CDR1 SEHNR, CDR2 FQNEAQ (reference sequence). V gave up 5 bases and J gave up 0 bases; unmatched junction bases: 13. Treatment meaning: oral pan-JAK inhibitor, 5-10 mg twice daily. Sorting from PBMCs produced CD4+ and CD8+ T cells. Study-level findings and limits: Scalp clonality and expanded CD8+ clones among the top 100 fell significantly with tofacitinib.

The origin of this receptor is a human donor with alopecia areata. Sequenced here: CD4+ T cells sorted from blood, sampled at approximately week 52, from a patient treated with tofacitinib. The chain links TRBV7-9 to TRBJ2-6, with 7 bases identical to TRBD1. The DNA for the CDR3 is TGTGCCAGCAGCAAACCTGGTTCGACAGGGCACTCTGGGGCCAACGTCCTGACTTTC. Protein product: CASSKPGSTGHSGANVLTF.